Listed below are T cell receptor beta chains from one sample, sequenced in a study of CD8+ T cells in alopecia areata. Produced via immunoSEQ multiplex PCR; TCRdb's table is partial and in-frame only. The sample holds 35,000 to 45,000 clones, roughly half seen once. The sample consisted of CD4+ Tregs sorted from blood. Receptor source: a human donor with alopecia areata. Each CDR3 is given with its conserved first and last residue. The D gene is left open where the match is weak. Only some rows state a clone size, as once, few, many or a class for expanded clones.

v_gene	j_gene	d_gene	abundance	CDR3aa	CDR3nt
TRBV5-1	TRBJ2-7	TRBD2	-	CASSSVLAGRGEQYF	TGTGCCAGCAGCTCTGTTCTAGCGGGAAGGGGCGAGCAGTACTTC
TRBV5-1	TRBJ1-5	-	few	CASSLTGKGNQPQHF	TGCGCCAGCAGCTTGACAGGGAAGGGCAATCAGCCCCAGCATTTT
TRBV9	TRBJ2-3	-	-	CASSEGDTQYF	TGTGCCAGCAGCGAGGGAGATACGCAGTATTTT
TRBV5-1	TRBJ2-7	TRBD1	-	CASSFGPRQGASYEQCF	TGCGCCAGCAGCTTCGGGCCCAGACAGGGGGCCTCCTACGAGCAGTGCTTC
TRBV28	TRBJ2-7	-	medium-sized	CASGGREQYF	TGTGCCAGCGGGGGGCGCGAGCAGTACTTC
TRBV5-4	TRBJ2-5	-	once	CASSPNLAPAQETQYF	TGTGCCAGCAGCCCGAACTTAGCGCCAGCCCAAGAGACCCAGTACTTC
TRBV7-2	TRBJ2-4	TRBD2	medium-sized	CASSSGLAGGLAKNIQYF	TGTGCCAGCAGCTCCGGACTAGCGGGGGGGCTAGCCAAAAACATTCAGTACTTC
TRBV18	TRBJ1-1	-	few	CASSPNTEAFF	TGTGCCAGCTCACCGAACACTGAAGCTTTCTTT
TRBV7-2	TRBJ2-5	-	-	CASSLSRDTGTQYF	TGTGCCAGCAGCCTATCCCGGGACACAGGGACCCAGTACTTC
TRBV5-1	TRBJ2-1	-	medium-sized	CASSLVVGAMHNEQFF	TGCGCCAGCAGCTTGGTGGTGGGCGCGATGCACAATGAGCAGTTCTTC
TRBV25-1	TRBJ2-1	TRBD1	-	CASSRDRANNEQFF	TGTGCCAGCAGTCGGGACAGGGCCAACAATGAGCAGTTCTTC
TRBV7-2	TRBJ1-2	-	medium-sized	CASSPQGRDGYTF	TGTGCCAGCAGCCCACAGGGAAGAGATGGCTACACCTTC
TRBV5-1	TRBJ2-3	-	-	CASSSGLTDTQYF	TGCGCCAGCAGCTCCGGACTCACAGATACGCAGTATTTT
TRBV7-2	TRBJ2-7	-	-	CASRAAPGGSGYEQYF	TGTGCCAGCAGGGCGGCCCCAGGGGGTAGCGGGTACGAGCAGTACTTC
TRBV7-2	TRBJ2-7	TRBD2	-	CASSLVVVAGDAYEQYF	TGTGCCAGCAGCTTAGTAGTAGTAGCGGGGGACGCCTACGAGCAGTACTTC
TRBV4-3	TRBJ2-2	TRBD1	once	CASSHLYRGRTGELFF	TGCGCCAGCAGCCATTTATACAGGGGAAGGACCGGGGAGCTGTTTTTT
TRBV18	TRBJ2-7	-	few	CASSAADEQYF	TGTGCCAGCTCCGCGGCAGACGAGCAGTACTTC
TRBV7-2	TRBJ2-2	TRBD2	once	CASSVGIAGYTGELFF	TGTGCCAGCAGCGTGGGGATAGCGGGTTACACCGGGGAGCTGTTTTTT
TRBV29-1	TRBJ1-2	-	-	CSVQGPYGYTF	TGCAGCGTTCAGGGCCCTTATGGCTACACCTTT
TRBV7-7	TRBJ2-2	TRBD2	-	CASRRTSGGNGELFF	TGTGCTAGCAGGAGGACTAGCGGGGGGAACGGGGAGCTGTTTTTT
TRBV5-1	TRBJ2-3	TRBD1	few	CASSRGQGGTDTQYF	TGCGCCAGCAGCCGCGGACAGGGGGGGACAGATACGCAGTATTTT
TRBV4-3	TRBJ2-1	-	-	CASSQVSATLNEQFF	TGCGCCAGCAGCCAAGTCTCCGCTACCCTCAATGAGCAGTTCTTC
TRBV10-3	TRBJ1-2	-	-	CAISDWEGFSGYTF	TGTGCCATCAGTGATTGGGAGGGCTTCTCTGGCTACACCTTC
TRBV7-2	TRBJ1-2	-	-	CASSYRDGYGYTF	TGTGCCAGCAGCTACAGGGATGGCTATGGCTACACCTTC
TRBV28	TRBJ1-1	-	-	CASSLSGTEAFF	TGTGCCAGCAGTTTATCAGGCACTGAAGCTTTCTTT
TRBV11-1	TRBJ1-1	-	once	CASSYRTATEAFF	TGTGCCAGCAGCTATCGGACAGCCACTGAAGCTTTCTTT
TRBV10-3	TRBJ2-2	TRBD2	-	CAISDGRITGELFF	TGTGCCATCAGTGACGGGAGGATCACCGGGGAGCTGTTTTTT
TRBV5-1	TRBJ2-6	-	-	CASSFFSGANVLTF	TGCGCCAGCAGCTTTTTCTCTGGGGCCAACGTCCTGACTTTC
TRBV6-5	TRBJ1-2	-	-	CAIHPGRQEGGYTF	TGTGCCATCCATCCGGGGCGACAGGAGGGTGGCTACACCTTC
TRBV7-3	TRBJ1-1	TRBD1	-	CASSGQGAGTEAFF	TGTGCCAGCAGCGGGCAGGGGGCGGGCACTGAAGCTTTCTTT
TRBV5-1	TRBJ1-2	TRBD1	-	CASSAARDRGLSYTF	TGCGCCAGCAGCGCCGCCCGGGACAGAGGTCTGAGCTACACCTTC
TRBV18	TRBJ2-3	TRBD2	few	CASSPVPGGTQYF	TGTGCCAGCTCACCAGTCCCGGGGGGGACGCAGTATTTT
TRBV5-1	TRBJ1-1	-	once	CASSLVPRNTEAFF	TGCGCCAGCAGCTTGGTCCCACGGAACACTGAAGCTTTCTTT
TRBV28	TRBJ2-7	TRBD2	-	CASSQAGGYEQYF	TGTGCCAGCAGTCAAGCGGGAGGGTACGAGCAGTACTTC
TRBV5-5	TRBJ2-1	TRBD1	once	CASSPGQGSSYNEQFF	TGTGCCAGCAGCCCGGGACAGGGGAGCTCCTACAATGAGCAGTTCTTC
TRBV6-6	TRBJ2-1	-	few	CASSSKGPHNEQFF	TGTGCCAGCAGTTCGAAAGGCCCTCACAATGAGCAGTTCTTC
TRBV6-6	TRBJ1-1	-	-	CAILARGFFTEAFF	TGTGCCATCCTGGCCCGGGGGTTTTTCACTGAAGCTTTCTTT
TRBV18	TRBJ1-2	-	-	CASSPTSGNYGYTF	TGTGCCAGCTCACCCACCTCAGGGAACTATGGCTACACCTTC
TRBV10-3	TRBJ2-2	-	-	CAISERGQDRTTGELFF	TGTGCCATCAGTGAGCGCGGGCAGGACCGGACCACCGGGGAGCTGTTTTTT
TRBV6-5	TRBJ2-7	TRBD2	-	CASSRGLAGGSEQYF	TGTGCCAGCAGTCGGGGACTAGCGGGAGGGTCCGAGCAGTACTTC
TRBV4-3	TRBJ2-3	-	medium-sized	CASSQADTDTQYF	TGCGCCAGCAGCCAGGCAGACACAGATACGCAGTATTTT
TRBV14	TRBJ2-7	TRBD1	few	CASSPWTGSYEQYF	TGTGCCAGCAGCCCCTGGACAGGCTCCTACGAGCAGTACTTC
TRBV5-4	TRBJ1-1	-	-	CASRLTKVSEAFF	TGTGCCAGCAGACTGACAAAGGTATCTGAAGCTTTCTTT
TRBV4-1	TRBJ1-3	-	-	CASSQARTGNTIYF	TGCGCCAGCAGCCAAGCGAGGACTGGAAACACCATATATTTT
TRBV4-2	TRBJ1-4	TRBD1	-	CASSLTGGKLFF	TGTGCCAGCAGCCTCACAGGGGGAAAACTGTTTTTT
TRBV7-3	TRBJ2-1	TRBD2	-	CASSPTSGGPYEQFF	TGTGCCAGCAGCCCGACTAGCGGGGGGCCATATGAGCAGTTCTTC
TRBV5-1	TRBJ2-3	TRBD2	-	CASSLGLATDTQYF	TGCGCCAGCAGCTTGGGACTAGCAACAGATACGCAGTATTTT
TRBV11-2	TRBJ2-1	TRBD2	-	CASSSVREGMRNEQFF	TGTGCCAGCAGCTCGGTGCGGGAGGGTATGCGGAATGAGCAGTTCTTC
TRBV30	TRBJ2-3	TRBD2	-	CAWSLAGPLGDTQYF	TGTGCCTGGAGTTTAGCGGGACCGCTGGGAGATACGCAGTATTTT
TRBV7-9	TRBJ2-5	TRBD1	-	CASSQLGQAQETQYF	TGTGCCAGCAGCCAACTGGGACAGGCACAAGAGACCCAGTACTTC
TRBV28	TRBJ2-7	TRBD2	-	CASSLPPTSGSLYF	TGTGCCAGCAGTTTACCGCCGACTAGCGGGAGTTTGTACTTC
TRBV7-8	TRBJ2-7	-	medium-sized	CASSFLTGTNEEQYF	TGTGCCAGCAGCTTCCTCACCGGGACAAATGAGGAGCAGTACTTC
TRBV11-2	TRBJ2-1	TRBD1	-	CASSPRTGLRDTYNEQFF	TGTGCCAGCAGCCCACGGACAGGTCTGAGGGATACCTACAATGAGCAGTTCTTC
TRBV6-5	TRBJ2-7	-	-	CASSYGGRVAYEQYF	TGTGCCAGCAGTTACGGTGGCAGGGTGGCCTACGAGCAGTACTTC
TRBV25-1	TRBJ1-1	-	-	CASSGGAAEAFF	TGTGCCAGCAGTGGAGGGGCGGCTGAAGCTTTCTTT
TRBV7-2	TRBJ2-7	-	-	CASSLVGPEQYF	TGTGCCAGCAGCTTAGTGGGCCCCGAGCAGTACTTC
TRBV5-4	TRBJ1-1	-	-	CASSLGPGQGTEAFF	TGTGCCAGCAGCTTGGGACCAGGGCAGGGCACTGAAGCTTTCTTT
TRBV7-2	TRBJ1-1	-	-	CASSLITGRAFF	TGTGCCAGCAGCTTAATCACGGGGAGGGCTTTCTTT
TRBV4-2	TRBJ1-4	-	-	CASSQVGRVVEKLFF	TGTGCCAGCAGCCAAGTAGGGCGGGTGGTCGAAAAACTGTTTTTT
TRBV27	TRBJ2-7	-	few	CASSSPDRIYEQYF	TGTGCCAGCAGTTCCCCGGACAGAATCTACGAGCAGTACTTC